Following are 7 T cell receptor beta chains from one sample sequenced in a study of T-cell memory formation after mild COVID-19. TCRdb called the 5' RACE reads again in MiXCR, with one record for every CDR3 protein. The sample consists of 200,000 to 300,000 distinct CDR3 sequences, approximately 15% of them appearing once. Sequenced material: PBMCs or a T cell subset sorted from them (not recorded which). The receptors were gathered from an adult woman who had mild COVID-19 (a few samples of this study predate the infection). Cell type and time point are not known.

In this sample, this clonotype turned up a few times. V usage is TRBV7-9 and J usage is TRBJ2-1, with D possibly matching TRBD2 (5 bases). Deletions cut 5 bases from V and 15 bases from J, with 17 bases between. Per the germline V gene, CDR1 is SEHNR and CDR2 is FQNEAQ (reference sequence). The CDR3 has 12 amino acids. This CDR3 reads CASSPRTGKRFF. The CDR3 DNA follows: TGTGCCAGCAGCCCGAGGACTGGAAAACGGTTCTTC.

The chain combines TRBV6-2 or TRBV6-3 with TRBJ2-1; the match to TRBD2 covers 14 bases. V was pared by 2 bases and J by 9 bases, with 6 bases of the junction left unmatched. CDR1 and CDR2 from the germline V gene are MNHEY and SVGEGT. The CDR3 has 16 residues. The DNA of the CDR3 is TGTGCCAGCAGTTACGGGACTAGCGGGAGAAGAGGTGAGCAGTTCTTC. Residues: CASSYGTSGRRGEQFF.

This clonotype turned up a few times. This chain connects TRBV30 to TRBJ1-1, with D perhaps TRBD1 (6 bases). The CDR3 spans 14 residues. CDR1 is GTSNPN, CDR2 SVGIG, per germline (reference sequence). The ends were cut back, 1 base at V and 1 base at J, with 10 bases in the middle. The CDR3 DNA reads TGTGCCTGGAGTGCCCACAGGGAGAACACTGAAGCTTTCTTT. Its protein is CAWSAHRENTEAFF.

A few counts support this clonotype. This rearrangement joins TRBV5-6 to TRBJ2-2; D is possibly TRBD1 or TRBD2 (5 bases each). This CDR3 has 20 amino acids. Germline-derived CDR1 and CDR2 are SGHDT and YYEEEE. Trimming cost V 1 base and J 4 bases, with 26 bases left between them. The CDR3: CASSLTFIRGGISVTGELFF. For the CDR3, the DNA is TGTGCCAGCAGCTTGACTTTCATTCGGGGCGGCATTTCGGTCACCGGGGAGCTGTTTTTT.

This clonotype was found once. This chain uses TRBV5-1 with TRBJ2-5, with 9 bases lining up with TRBD2. The ends lost 0 bases at V and 3 bases at J; junction bases unmatched: 6. Germline loops: CDR1 SGHRS, CDR2 YFSETQ. CDR3 length: 16 residues. The CDR3 bases are TGCGCCAGCAGCTTGGGCGGTAGCGGGGGCGAAGAGACCCAGTACTTC. It translates to CASSLGGSGGEETQYF.

This clonotype has just a few counts. This chain joins TRBV9 and TRBJ2-2; 7 bases are shared with TRBD1. This CDR3 is built from 15 residues. Germline-derived CDR1 and CDR2 are SGDLS and YYNGEE. Trimming at V came to 3 bases and at J to 2 bases, leaving 4 bases not matched to a gene. The CDR3 nucleotides read TGTGCCAGCAGCGCCCGGGACAGTAACACCGGGGAGCTGTTTTTT. Residues: CASSARDSNTGELFF.

This clonotype was seen only a few times. V usage is TRBV4-1 and J usage is TRBJ2-3, with D unresolved. This CDR3 is 15 amino acids long. Looked up from germline, CDR1 is MGHRA and CDR2 is YSYEKL. V shed 8 bases and J shed 4 bases, with 19 bases lying between them. The CDR3 reads CASADGARVADTQYF. CDR3 coding DNA: TGCGCCAGCGCGGATGGAGCTAGAGTCGCAGATACGCAGTATTTT.